Here is one TCR beta chain with its context. The entry originates in a study of multiple sclerosis patients with progressive multifocal leukoencephalopathy. The time point here: before natalizumab initiation. Germline V lookup: CDR1 MDHEN, CDR2 SYDVKM. The CDR3 has 13 amino acids. Trimming pared 8 bases from V and 2 bases from J, leaving 13 bases between. Sequencing used immunoSEQ multiplex PCR; TCRdb keeps in-frame clones, though not all of them. The data contain roughly 30,000 clones, approximately 91% of them singletons. The chain combines TRBV28 with TRBJ2-7, with no clear D. Sequenced: PBMCs. This clonotype was sampled from a human donor with multiple sclerosis. CDR3 sequence reads: CASHTFSTYEQYF. In nucleotides, the CDR3 is TGTGCCAGCCACACATTTTCCACCTACGAGCAGTACTTC.